A single TCR beta chain is shown here with its context. The data were taken from a study of cytomegalovirus exposure and HLA in healthy donors. It was with 60 Vbeta and 13 Jbeta primers that the PCR ran. Method: immunoSEQ multiplex PCR; TCRdb's copy keeps in-frame clones and lacks some. The table has under 200,000 clones, approximately 81% seen once. Deletions cut 0 bases from V and 0 bases from J, with 15 bases between. The germline V gene has CDR1 SGHRS and CDR2 YFSETQ. There are 17 residues in the CDR3. The sequenced sample was PBMCs. V usage is TRBV5-1 and J usage is TRBJ1-1, with D tentatively TRBD1 (5 bases). The source is a boy under 18 in good health and CMV-seronegative. In nucleotides, the CDR3 is TGCGCCAGCAGCTTGGTCTGGGAGGGACGGATGAACACTGAAGCTTTCTTT. Residues: CASSLVWEGRMNTEAFF.